This T cell receptor (beta chain) is from a study of T-cell reconstitution after alpha-beta-depleted transplantation in children (dated by TCRdb to 2016 to 2018). Context from the whole study: The study quantitatively tracked T-cell immune reconstitution after TCRalphabeta/CD19-depleted allogeneic hematopoietic cell transplantation in children using TCR repertoire profiling.

Trimming at the junction amounts to 0 bases on V and 8 bases on J, and the germline ends lie 11 bases apart. Per the germline V gene, SGHRS is the CDR1 and YFSETQ is the CDR2. There are 13 amino acids in the CDR3, from cysteine to phenylalanine inclusive. The CDR3 DNA has 39 bases and is translated from base 1. Libraries were constructed by PCR. Reads for this sample came from an Illumina HiSeq 2500. TCR library preparation used molecular barcoding, with unique molecular identifiers applied to normalize quantification of the TCRbeta repertoire. TCRdb cleaned the public reads at Q25 with fastp, built clones with MiXCR and kept in-frame beta chains. CDR3 protein duplicates are merged, each entry listing the most common genes and DNA. For this sample the table gives approximately 91,000 distinct CDR3 sequences, of which roughly 8.4% were detected only once. 5.5% to 8% of the sample rests with the top ten.

This clonotype has ten or more counts. The clone's antigen remains unknown. No base qualities exist here, and no much larger clone lies one base off it. The origin of this receptor is a human donor who donated a stem cell graft to a child with congenital amegakaryocytic thrombocytopenia. The chain is made from TRBV5-1 and TRBJ1-1; the D segment could be TRBD1, given 5 matching bases. The sequenced sample was PBMCs from the stem cell graft donor, obtained from the stem cell graft. The CDR3 protein sequence reads: CASSLVFQGEAFF. The nucleotide sequence reads as follows: TGCGCCAGCAGCTTGGTTTTCCAGGGAGAAGCTTTCTTT.